This passage covers 26 T cell receptor beta chains from one sample sequenced in a study of blood T cell repertoires in COVID-19. Repertoires were generated with immunoSEQ multiplex PCR, while TCRdb's copy carries only in-frame clones and drops some. Among about 150,000 clones, around 84% were seen once, and the ten largest hold around 40%. Sample: peripheral blood. The receptors were gathered from a human donor in a cohort sampled during active COVID-19.

V usage is TRBV7-9 and J usage is TRBJ2-3; TRBD1 matches 10 bases. Trimming at V came to 5 bases and at J to 2 bases, leaving 7 bases not matched to a gene. In germline, CDR1 is SEHNR, CDR2 FQNEAQ (reference sequence). This CDR3 comprises 16 residues. CDR3 residues: CASSRQGQGNTDTQYF. The CDR3 DNA reads TGTGCCAGCAGCCGTCAGGGACAGGGGAACACAGATACGCAGTATTTT.

The chain employs TRBV7-2 and TRBJ1-1; possibly TRBD1 for D (5 bases). Germline-derived CDR1 and CDR2 are SGHTA and FQGNSA. V was clipped by 5 bases and J by 8 bases, with 18 bases between them. This CDR3 region has 14 residues. CDR3 DNA sequence: TGTGCCAGCAGCCTCCAGACAGAAGCAGCCGAAGCTTTCTTT. This codes for CASSLQTEAAEAFF. Drawing the rest from reference TRBV7-2 and TRBJ1-1, the complete variable domain is GAGVSQSPSNKVTEKGKDVELRCDPISGHTALYWYRQSLGQGLEFLIYFQGNSAPDKSGLPSDRFSAERTGGSVSTLTIQRTQQEDSAVYLCASSLQTEAAEAFFGQGTRLTVV.

The gene calls are TRBV15 and TRBJ2-7; 9 nucleotides agree with TRBD1. V lost 1 base to trimming and J lost 4 bases; unmatched junction nucleotides: 2. CDR1 LNHNV and CDR2 YYDKDF come from the germline V gene (reference sequence). This CDR3 region has 14 residues. Here the CDR3 DNA reads TGTGCCACCAGCAGAGGGGGGACAGGGTACGAGCAGTACTTC. This translates into CATSRGGTGYEQYF.

A few counts support this clone. The chain links TRBV4-1 to TRBJ1-6; 8 bases line up with TRBD1. Trimming removed 3 bases from V and 7 bases from J; junction bases left unmatched: 5. CDR3 length: 15 amino acids. CDR1 and CDR2 (germline): MGHRA, YSYEKL. The CDR3 sequence is CASSQGGQENSPLHF. The CDR3 DNA reads TGCGCCAGCAGCCAGGGGGGACAGGAAAATTCACCCCTCCACTTT.

This chain links TRBV2 with TRBJ2-2; D is uncertain. CDR3 length equals 14 residues. V lost 2 bases and J lost 7, with 11 bases in between. Germline V CDR1 and CDR2: SNHLY, FYNNEI. For the CDR3, the DNA is TGTGCCAGCAGTGAAATTGTAGCCGGCGGGGAGCTGTTTTTT. It yields the protein CASSEIVAGGELFF.

The gene calls are TRBV5-6 and TRBJ2-5; 8 nucleotides line up with TRBD1. The CDR3 length is 15 residues. Germline CDR1 is SGHDT and CDR2 is YYEEEE. After removal of 2 bases from V and 5 bases from J, the junction contained 8 bases not matched to a gene. Here the CDR3 reads CASSFRQGAGETQYF. The DNA of the CDR3 is TGTGCCAGCAGCTTCCGGCAGGGGGCCGGTGAGACCCAGTACTTC.

This clone was observed a single time. This same CDR3 is encoded by further DNA sequences in the sample. The V gene is TRBV7-9, the J gene TRBJ2-5, with a tentative D call TRBD2 (6 bases). Germline V lookup: CDR1 SEHNR, CDR2 FQNEAQ (reference sequence). There are 14 residues in the CDR3. Trimming stripped 0 bases from V and 2 bases from J, with 7 bases between. The CDR3 loop reads CASSLAGGQETQYF. The DNA for the CDR3 is TGTGCCAGCAGCTTAGCCGGAGGGCAAGAGACCCAGTACTTC.

Only a few counts were recorded for this clone. The genes are TRBV7-9 and TRBJ1-2, with unresolved D. Germline V CDR1 and CDR2: SEHNR, FQNEAQ (reference sequence). This CDR3 comprises 13 residues. V lost 7 bases to trimming and J lost 3 bases, with 12 bases between them. The CDR3 protein is CASTSGTDYGYTF. The CDR3 nucleotides are TGTGCCAGCACCTCCGGTACTGACTATGGCTACACCTTC.

J is TRBJ2-1 and V is TRBV11-2; 7 bases line up with TRBD2. The V segment lost 1 base and the J segment 6 bases; nucleotides outside the gene matches: 3. Germline CDR1 is SGHAT and CDR2 is FQNNGV. CDR3 length: 14 residues. CDR3 in amino acids: CASSLGPGGNEQFF. CDR3 in DNA: TGTGCCAGCAGCTTAGGACCGGGGGGCAATGAGCAGTTCTTC.

The rearrangement uses TRBV6-2 or TRBV6-3 and TRBJ2-3, with 8 bases matching TRBD2. Germline lookup yields CDR1 MNHEY and CDR2 SVGEGT. V was clipped by 6 bases and J by 2 bases; unmatched bases: 10. The CDR3 totals 16 residues. CDR3 DNA: TGTGCCAGCAGCCGCGCAGCGGGGGCCATCACAGATACGCAGTATTTT. Encoded protein: CASSRAAGAITDTQYF.

The count of this clone is one. In DNA form, the CDR3 reads TGTGCCAGCAGACCTACAGGGGGCCGCACAGATACGCAGTATTTT. Amino acids: CASRPTGGRTDTQYF. The chain is built from TRBV3-1 (or the pseudogene TRBV3-2) and TRBJ2-3, with 9 bases identical to TRBD1. Germline V gene data show CDR1 as LGHDT and CDR2 as YNNKEL (reference sequence). CDR3 length: 15 residues. The V segment lost 6 bases and the J segment 1 base; nucleotides outside the gene matches: 5.

The J gene is TRBJ1-5, the V gene TRBV12-3 or TRBV12-4, with D unclear. This CDR3 region has 13 residues. V shed 1 base and J shed 3 bases, with 4 bases lying between them. This CDR3 reads CASSLGLNQPQHF. DNA of the CDR3: TGTGCCAGCAGTTTAGGGCTCAATCAGCCCCAGCATTTT.

The chain joins TRBV21-1 to TRBJ2-5; TRBD1, the table's D call, was not compared with the DNA. TRBV21-1 is described as a pseudogene. The CDR3 runs 14 residues. CDR3 in amino acids: CASSRPRGRETQYF. CDR3 nucleotide sequence: TGTGCCAGCAGCAGACCGAGGGGGAGAGAGACCCAGTACTTC.

This chain links TRBV5-6 with TRBJ2-3; 7 bases are shared with TRBD2. This CDR3 region has 14 residues. Germline CDR1 reads SGHDT; CDR2 reads YYEEEE. V gave up 2 bases and J gave up 5 bases; unmatched junction bases: 5. Here the CDR3 DNA reads TGTGCCAGCAGCTTACCTAGCGGTGGAGATACGCAGTATTTT. As protein: CASSLPSGGDTQYF.

This chain connects TRBV6-2 or TRBV6-3 to TRBJ2-5; possibly TRBD2 for D (6 bases). The CDR3 is 14 residues long. V gave up 5 bases and J gave up 2 bases, with 12 bases separating them. Per germline, CDR1 MNHEY and CDR2 SVGEGT. This CDR3 is CASSQGTQQETQYF. The DNA for the CDR3 is TGTGCCAGCAGTCAAGGGACTCAGCAAGAGACCCAGTACTTC.

The chain carries TRBV7-9 and TRBJ1-1, with D perhaps TRBD1 (5 bases). This CDR3 spans 15 amino acids. V lost 6 bases to trimming and J lost 1 base, with 15 bases between them. Looked up from germline, CDR1 is SEHNR and CDR2 is FQNEAQ (reference sequence). CDR3 protein: CASRYGDRTNTEAFF. CDR3 DNA: TGTGCCAGCAGGTACGGCGACAGAACGAACACTGAAGCTTTCTTT.

The CDR3 nucleotides read TGTGCCAGCGCCTCGACGAGGCGGAATAATGAAAAACTGTTTTTT. It yields the protein CASASTRRNNEKLFF. The rearrangement links TRBV11-2 to TRBJ1-4; D is unclear. The germline CDR1 and CDR2 sequences are SGHAT and FQNNGV. The CDR3 consists of 15 residues. Deletions cut 8 bases from V and 4 bases from J, with 17 bases between.

This clone was observed a few times. The rearrangement links TRBV2 to TRBJ1-3; 7 nucleotides align to TRBD1. The CDR3 runs 14 residues. Trimming removed 4 bases from V and 2 bases from J; junction bases left unmatched: 2. CDR1 SNHLY and CDR2 FYNNEI come from the germline V gene. The CDR3 spells CASSAQGTGNTIYF. Written as DNA, the CDR3 is TGTGCCAGCAGTGCACAGGGGACTGGAAACACCATATATTTT.

In this sample, this clone turned up a few times. V and J are TRBV28 and TRBJ1-2, with D perhaps TRBD1 (6 bases). This CDR3 is built from 16 residues. Trimming shortened V by 6 bases and J by 4 bases, and 21 bases separated the two germline ends. The germline V gene has CDR1 MDHEN and CDR2 SYDVKM. CDR3 residues: CASRPPRWGGGYGYTF. The CDR3 coding sequence is TGTGCCAGCAGACCCCCTAGATGGGGGGGCGGCTATGGCTACACCTTC.

V and J are TRBV28 and TRBJ2-1; 10 nucleotides agree with TRBD1. Germline CDR1 MDHEN, CDR2 SYDVKM. V trimming: 2 bases; J trimming: 6 bases; junction bases outside the gene matches: 7. This CDR3 contains 16 residues. The CDR3 loop is CASSLIRGQGSNEQFF. For the CDR3, the DNA is TGTGCCAGCAGTTTAATTCGGGGACAGGGGAGCAATGAGCAGTTCTTC.

This rearrangement joins TRBV5-4 to TRBJ2-3; 10 bases line up with TRBD1. The CDR3 runs 15 residues. Germline V gene lookup returns CDR1 SGHNT and CDR2 YYREEE (reference sequence). V lost 5 bases to trimming and J lost 2 bases; unmatched junction nucleotides: 5. The CDR3 is CASSSGTGVTDTQYF. For the CDR3, the DNA is TGTGCCAGCAGTTCCGGGACAGGGGTCACAGATACGCAGTATTTT.

The V call is TRBV5-1, the J call TRBJ2-7; perhaps TRBD1 as D (6 bases). V lost 4 bases and J lost 3, with 11 bases in between. Germline-derived CDR1 and CDR2 are SGHRS and YFSETQ. The CDR3 is 13 amino acids. CDR3 nucleotides: TGCGCCAGCAGCACGGACAGATTCTACGAGCAGTACTTC. This translates into CASSTDRFYEQYF.

V gene TRBV2 combines with J gene TRBJ2-1; no definite D call. Germline-derived CDR1 and CDR2 are SNHLY and FYNNEI. V lost 2 bases to trimming and J lost 1 base, with 9 bases between them. This CDR3 contains 15 residues. The CDR3 loop is CASSEHTGSYNEQFF. CDR3 in DNA: TGTGCCAGCAGTGAACATACCGGTTCCTACAATGAGCAGTTCTTC.

V gene TRBV11-1 combines with J gene TRBJ1-1; no reliable D call. The CDR3 covers 13 residues. V gave up 2 bases and J gave up 5 bases, with 9 bases separating them. CDR1 SGHAT and CDR2 FQDESV come from the germline V gene (reference sequence). CDR3 sequence reads: CASSLTHRTEAFF. As DNA, the CDR3 is TGTGCCAGCAGCTTAACCCATCGGACTGAAGCTTTCTTT. Full variable domain (rest looked up from reference TRBV11-1 and TRBJ1-1): EAEVAQSPRYKITEKSQAVAFWCDPISGHATLYWYRQILGQGPELLVQFQDESVVDDSQLPKDRFSAERLKGVDSTLKIQPAELGDSAMYLCASSLTHRTEAFFGQGTRLTVV.

The gene calls are TRBV7-3 and TRBJ1-1, with TRBD1 identical over 7 bases. Germline V gives CDR1 SGHTA, CDR2 FQGTGA. This CDR3 has 14 residues. V lost 5 bases to trimming and J lost 2 bases; unmatched junction nucleotides: 5. The CDR3 DNA is TGTGCCAGCAGCCCTCGACAGGGAAACACTGAAGCTTTCTTT. Its protein is CASSPRQGNTEAFF.

This chain joins TRBV19 and TRBJ2-3; a weak D match, TRBD2 (5 bases). V lost 2 bases and J 1 base, leaving 16 bases between the germline ends. Germline CDR1 reads LNHDA; CDR2 reads SQIVND (reference sequence). The CDR3 covers 17 residues. CDR3 amino acids: CASSINGRGSGTDTQYF. The CDR3 DNA is TGTGCCAGTAGTATAAACGGCCGTGGGAGCGGCACAGATACGCAGTATTTT.